The 32 T cell receptor beta chains below all came from one sample that was sequenced in a study of T cell repertoires in cytomegalovirus infection. Their specific antigens are unknown. Via MiXCR, TCRdb re-called the reads, giving one row per CDR3 protein. The profile covers around 430,000 distinct CDR3 sequences, with about 42% appearing a single time and 43% taken by the ten largest. This specimen consisted of cultured PBMCs, obtained from culture after CMV antigen stimulation. The receptor set was obtained from a human donor in good health (CMV status not recorded). Some clones in this sample may be carry-over from other donors' samples.

This clonotype was seen at least ten times. V is TRBV7-2 and J is TRBJ2-7, with TRBD2 matching 8 bases. CDR3 length: 15 amino acids. V lost 0 bases to trimming and J lost 3 bases; unmatched junction nucleotides: 4. Germline loops: CDR1 SGHTA, CDR2 FQGNSA. CDR3 residues: CASSLALSGSYEQYF. CDR3 DNA: TGTGCCAGCAGCTTAGCGCTAAGCGGGAGCTACGAGCAGTACTTC.

This clonotype has only a few counts. CDR3 amino acids: CASSVDSGEQYF. The CDR3 coding sequence is TGTGCCAGCAGTGTCGACTCGGGGGAGCAGTACTTC. J is TRBJ2-7 and V is TRBV6-1; D possibly corresponds to TRBD2 (5 bases). CDR3 length: 12 amino acids. V was shortened by 4 bases and J by 7 bases, with 11 bases between the two germline ends. CDR1 is MNHNS, CDR2 SASEGT, per germline.

CDR3 sequence: CASSLNLAKNIQYF. CDR3 nucleotides: TGTGCCAGCAGTTTGAACTTAGCCAAAAACATTCAGTACTTC. The V gene is TRBV12-3 or TRBV12-4, the J gene TRBJ2-4; D is unresolved. V dropped 3 bases and J dropped 0 bases, with 6 bases sitting between them. CDR3 length: 14 residues.

The chain links TRBV7-6 to TRBJ1-5; D call uncertain. The CDR3 consists of 18 residues. Trimming shortened V by 5 bases and J by 1 base, and 21 bases separated the two germline ends. Germline loops: CDR1 SGHVS, CDR2 FNYEAQ. This CDR3 is CASSPSVRRAASNQPQHF. In DNA form, the CDR3 reads TGTGCCAGCAGCCCCTCCGTGCGGAGGGCCGCAAGCAATCAGCCCCAGCATTTT.

Remarks on this clonotype: A junction boundary mismatches the germline segment, possibly from a read error. J is TRBJ1-2 and V is TRBV6-1; D is uncertain. CDR1 MNHNS and CDR2 SASEGT come from the germline V gene. The CDR3 sequence is 13 residues long. This CDR3 reads CASSYDGQITVNF. In DNA form, the CDR3 reads TGTGCCAGCAGTTACGACGGCCAGATTACGGTGAACTTC.

Here the CDR3 reads CSARDGQGGNYGYTF. The CDR3 DNA reads TGCAGTGCTAGAGATGGGCAGGGGGGTAACTATGGCTACACCTTC. The chain employs TRBV20-1 and TRBJ1-2, with 7 bases matching TRBD1. With 0 bases clipped from V and 1 base from J, the junction kept 5 bases outside the gene matches. Looked up from germline, CDR1 is DFQATT and CDR2 is SNEGSKA (reference sequence). This CDR3 region has 15 residues.

This clonotype was found a few times. The chain has TRBV7-9 and TRBJ2-7; tentative D call: TRBD2 (5 bases). The CDR3 runs to 14 residues. Germline loops: CDR1 SEHNR, CDR2 FQNEAQ (reference sequence). The germline V and J ends were trimmed by 4 bases and 4 bases, with 14 bases remaining between them. This CDR3 is CASSSRTGKYEQYF. CDR3 sequence (DNA): TGTGCCAGCAGCTCCCGGACTGGAAAATACGAGCAGTACTTC.

This clonotype showed up just a few times. The rearrangement joins TRBV5-4 to TRBJ1-6; possible D gene TRBD1, 5 bases. CDR1 and CDR2 from the germline V gene are SGHNT and YYREEE (reference sequence). This CDR3 is built from 17 residues. Deletions cut 3 bases from V and 0 bases from J, with 13 bases between. The CDR3 spells CASSSFGGGSYNSPLHF. As DNA, the CDR3 is TGTGCCAGCAGCTCGTTTGGGGGGGGCTCCTATAATTCACCCCTCCACTTT.

The CDR3 spells CSARWSYNNQPQHF. CDR3 DNA: TGCAGTGCTAGATGGTCGTACAACAATCAGCCCCAGCATTTT. V gene TRBV20-1 combines with J gene TRBJ1-5; no definite D call. CDR3 size: 14 residues. Trimming pared 2 bases from V and 3 bases from J, leaving 11 bases between. From germline, CDR1 is DFQATT and CDR2 SNEGSKA (reference sequence).

The chain employs TRBV7-9 and TRBJ2-3, with no clear D. Per germline, CDR1 SEHNR and CDR2 FQNEAQ (reference sequence). CDR3 size: 18 residues. V was clipped by 3 bases and J by 3 bases, with 22 bases between them. CDR3 amino acids: CASSLHPPMKSGTDTQYF. The CDR3 nucleotides read TGTGCCAGCAGCTTGCATCCCCCGATGAAGTCTGGGACAGATACGCAGTATTTT.

This clonotype showed up many times. The CDR3 coding sequence is TGTGCCAGCAGCCGCGACAATCAGCCCCAGCATTTT. The encoded protein is CASSRDNQPQHF. V and J are TRBV12-3 or TRBV12-4 and TRBJ1-5; D gene uncertain. Trimming removed 6 bases at V and 3 bases at J, with 6 bases between. CDR3 length: 12 amino acids.

This clonotype was observed a few times. The V call is TRBV6-5, the J call TRBJ1-2; tentative D call: TRBD1 (6 bases). The CDR3 is made up of 12 amino acids. V lost 4 bases, J lost 8 bases, and 11 bases lay in between. In germline, CDR1 is MNHEY, CDR2 SVGAGI. The CDR3 here is CASSSYRDGYTF. In nucleotides, the CDR3 is TGTGCCAGCAGTTCCTACAGGGACGGCTACACCTTC.

The chain couples TRBV5-4 to TRBJ2-1; 9 bases line up with TRBD2. Germline V gives CDR1 SGHNT, CDR2 YYREEE (reference sequence). The junction had 15 bases not matched to a gene; V was cut back by 0 bases and J by 14 bases. The CDR3 is made up of 16 amino acids. CDR3: CASSLAWSGGGASEFF. The CDR3 DNA reads TGTGCCAGCAGCTTGGCGTGGTCCGGCGGGGGGGCCTCGGAGTTCTTC.

The V call is TRBV28, the J call TRBJ1-1; no reliable D call. Germline loops: CDR1 MDHEN, CDR2 SYDVKM. This CDR3 comprises 16 residues. V gave up 3 bases and J gave up 0 bases, with 14 bases separating them. The CDR3 spells CASSFLRRWVNTEAFF. CDR3 in DNA: TGTGCCAGCAGTTTCCTCAGACGCTGGGTGAACACTGAAGCTTTCTTT.

CDR3 amino acids: CASGPPWTSGRGYEQYF. The CDR3 DNA follows: TGTGCTAGTGGTCCCCCCTGGACTAGCGGGAGAGGGTACGAGCAGTACTTC. V and J are TRBV12-5 and TRBJ2-7; TRBD2 matches at 13 bases. Germline CDR1 and CDR2: LGHNT and FRNRAP. This CDR3 has 17 amino acids. Losses at the gene ends were 5 bases for V and 4 bases for J; bases not matched to a gene: 11.

The genes are TRBV7-8 and TRBJ1-3, with no clear D. The CDR3 runs to 14 residues. V was cut by 7 bases and J by 0 bases, with 10 bases left in between. Germline CDR1 is SGHVS and CDR2 is FQNEAQ. CDR3 residues: CASNPTGSGNTIYF. The CDR3 region has the DNA TGTGCCAGCAACCCGACGGGCTCTGGAAACACCATATATTTT.

The table lists this clonotype with a few counts. This chain uses TRBV11-2 with TRBJ2-1, with TRBD2 identical over 12 bases. Unmatched junction bases numbered 10, after V lost 11 bases and J lost 8 bases. Germline V gene data show CDR1 as SGHAT and CDR2 as FQNNGV. The CDR3 runs to 14 residues. The CDR3 reads CASRLAGAVDEQFF. CDR3 DNA: TGTGCCTCACGACTAGCGGGAGCGGTTGATGAGCAGTTCTTC.

J is TRBJ1-4 and V is TRBV2; TRBD1 matches 9 bases. V gave up 2 bases and J gave up 4 bases; unmatched junction bases: 8. The germline CDR1 and CDR2 sequences are SNHLY and FYNNEI. This CDR3 has 17 amino acids. The CDR3, as DNA: TGTGCCAGCAGTGAATTTGTCACAGGGGGCTTTAATGAAAAACTGTTTTTT. Amino acid sequence: CASSEFVTGGFNEKLFF.

The V and J genes are TRBV7-6 and TRBJ2-7; D unclear. Between the trimmed V and J ends, which lost 3 bases and 6 bases, there was a span of 15 bases. CDR3 length: 14 residues. CDR1 is SGHVS, CDR2 FNYEAQ, per germline. The CDR3 is CASSFPDAASEQYF. The CDR3 DNA sequence: TGTGCCAGCAGCTTCCCCGATGCGGCCTCCGAGCAGTACTTC.

The chain links TRBV27 to TRBJ2-3, with 10 nucleotides matching TRBD2. This CDR3 has 20 residues. Germline V gene data show CDR1 as MNHEY and CDR2 as SMNVEV (reference sequence). J lost 3 bases, V lost 2 bases, and 17 bases had no gene match. CDR3 sequence reads: CASSLTVWEAGGPGTDTQYF. CDR3 nucleotides: TGTGCCAGCAGTTTAACCGTGTGGGAAGCGGGGGGGCCGGGAACAGATACGCAGTATTTT.

The chain combines TRBV4-1 with TRBJ2-5, with D maybe TRBD1 (6 bases). The germline V gene has CDR1 MGHRA and CDR2 YSYEKL. This CDR3 region has 15 residues. The germline V and J ends were trimmed by 3 bases and 3 bases, with 14 bases remaining between them. The CDR3 protein is CASSQPWTAKETQYF. CDR3 nucleotide sequence: TGCGCCAGCAGCCAGCCGTGGACAGCTAAAGAGACCCAGTACTTC.

V gene TRBV7-2 combines with J gene TRBJ1-3; D remains unclear. There are 17 residues in the CDR3. Trimming stripped 5 bases from V and 0 bases from J, with 17 bases between. The germline gives CDR1 SGHTA, CDR2 FQGNSA. The chain's CDR3 is CASSPKGSDLSGNTIYF. The DNA for the CDR3 is TGTGCCAGCAGCCCTAAAGGCTCGGACCTCTCTGGAAACACCATATATTTT.

The chain carries TRBV29-1 and TRBJ2-7; D is possibly TRBD1 or TRBD2 (5 bases each). Germline CDR1 and CDR2: SQVTM and ANQGSEA. V was trimmed by 7 bases and J by 0 bases, leaving 19 bases between them. CDR3 length equals 15 residues. The CDR3 DNA reads as TGCAGCGCCGCCGGGACCGCCTATAACTCCTACGAGCAGTACTTC. It yields the protein CSAAGTAYNSYEQYF.

This clonotype was recorded at least ten times. This chain links TRBV7-2 with TRBJ2-7; D possibly matches TRBD1 or TRBD2 (5 bases each). Trimming removed 1 base at V and 0 bases at J, with 13 bases between. The germline V gene encodes CDR1 SGHTA and CDR2 FQGNSA. The CDR3 is 16 residues long. In DNA form, the CDR3 reads TGTGCCAGCAGCTTAGTCGGGACCCAGATCTCCTACGAGCAGTACTTC. Translation: CASSLVGTQISYEQYF.

This clonotype appeared many times. The chain has TRBV6-5 and TRBJ2-3; TRBD2 agrees at 11 bases. This CDR3 region has 17 residues. Trimming removed 0 bases from V and 5 bases from J; junction bases left unmatched: 7. CDR1 and CDR2 from the germline V gene are MNHEY and SVGAGI. The CDR3 DNA sequence: TGTGCCAGCAGTTACTCGTTTAGCGGGGGGGAAATAGATACGCAGTATTTT. It codes for CASSYSFSGGEIDTQYF.

This rearrangement joins TRBV18 to TRBJ2-1; D is unresolved. V shed 3 bases and J shed 7 bases, with 10 bases lying between them. CDR3 length: 13 amino acids. The germline gives CDR1 KGHSH, CDR2 LQKENI. The CDR3 region is CASSPILRNEQFF. DNA of the CDR3: TGTGCCAGCTCACCGATTTTGCGGAATGAGCAGTTCTTC.

This chain connects TRBV25-1 to TRBJ1-5; no reliable D call. V was pared by 5 bases and J by 3 bases, with 8 bases between. The germline gives CDR1 MGHDK, CDR2 SYGVNS. This CDR3 is built from 13 residues. CDR3 sequence reads: CASSPLDNQPQHF. The CDR3 DNA is TGTGCCAGCAGTCCTCTCGACAATCAGCCCCAGCATTTT.

This clonotype came up a few times. This chain links TRBV7-6 with TRBJ2-2; the match to TRBD1 covers 8 bases. The CDR3 totals 16 residues. With 5 bases clipped from V and 7 bases from J, the junction kept 12 bases outside the gene matches. Germline values: CDR1 SGHVS, CDR2 FNYEAQ. In nucleotides, the CDR3 is TGTGCCAGCAGCCTTATCGGACAGGGTATCGACGGGGAGCTGTTTTTT. Protein sequence: CASSLIGQGIDGELFF. Complete variable domain (other parts from reference TRBV7-6 and TRBJ2-2): GAGVSQSPRYKVTKRGQDVALRCDPISGHVSLYWYRQALGQGPEFLTYFNYEAQQDKSGLPNDRFSAERPEGSISTLTIQRTEQRDSAMYRCASSLIGQGIDGELFFGEGSRLTVL.

This clonotype was picked up a small number of times. The V call is TRBV7-2, the J call TRBJ2-3; 9 nucleotides agree with TRBD2. The junction had 4 bases not matched to a gene; V was cut back by 1 base and J by 2 bases. From germline, CDR1 is SGHTA and CDR2 FQGNSA. The CDR3 contains 16 residues. CDR3 region: CASSLVAGGFTDTQYF. CDR3 DNA: TGTGCCAGCAGCTTAGTGGCGGGGGGGTTCACAGATACGCAGTATTTT.

CDR3 DNA: TGTGCCAGCAGTTGGACCCTACAGGGGGAGCTGTTTTTT. It codes for CASSWTLQGELFF. This sequence joins TRBV6-2 or TRBV6-3 and TRBJ2-2; D ambiguous. CDR3 size: 13 residues. V lost 4 bases, J lost 8 bases, and 11 bases lay in between. Per the germline V gene, CDR1 is MNHEY and CDR2 is SVGEGT.

The V call is TRBV11-2, the J call TRBJ2-3; 10 bases align to TRBD2. The germline CDR1 and CDR2 sequences are SGHAT and FQNNGV. The CDR3 is 16 residues long. The trim removed 6 bases at V and 2 bases at J, leaving 8 bases unmatched. The CDR3 sequence is CASRPRTSGTTDTQYF. CDR3 DNA: TGTGCCAGCAGGCCAAGGACTAGCGGTACCACAGATACGCAGTATTTT.

V usage is TRBV28 and J usage is TRBJ2-7; TRBD1 is a possible D gene (5 bases). Trimming took 5 bases from V and 0 from J, leaving 14 bases between them. The CDR3 is 15 residues long. Germline V gives CDR1 MDHEN, CDR2 SYDVKM. Here the CDR3 DNA reads TGTGCCAGCAGTACCGACAGCCCGATCTCCTACGAGCAGTACTTC. Translation: CASSTDSPISYEQYF.